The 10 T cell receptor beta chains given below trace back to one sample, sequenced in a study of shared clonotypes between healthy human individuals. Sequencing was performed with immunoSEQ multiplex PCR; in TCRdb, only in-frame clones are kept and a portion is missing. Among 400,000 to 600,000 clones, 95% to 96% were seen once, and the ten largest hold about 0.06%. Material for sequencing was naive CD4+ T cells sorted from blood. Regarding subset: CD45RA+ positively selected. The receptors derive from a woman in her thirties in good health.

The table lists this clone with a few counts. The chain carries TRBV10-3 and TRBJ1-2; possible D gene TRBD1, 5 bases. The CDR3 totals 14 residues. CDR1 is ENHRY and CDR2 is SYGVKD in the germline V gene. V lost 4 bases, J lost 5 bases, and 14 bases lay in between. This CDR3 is CAISGSGQTYGYTF. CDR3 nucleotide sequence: TGTGCCATCAGTGGTTCGGGGCAGACTTATGGCTACACCTTC.

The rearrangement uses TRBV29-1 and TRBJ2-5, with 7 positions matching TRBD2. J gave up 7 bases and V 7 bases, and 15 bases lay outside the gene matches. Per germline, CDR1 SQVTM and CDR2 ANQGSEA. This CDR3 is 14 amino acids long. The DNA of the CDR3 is TGCAGCGCCGAGGAATTAGCGGGTCTTGGGACCCAGTACTTC. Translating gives CSAEELAGLGTQYF.

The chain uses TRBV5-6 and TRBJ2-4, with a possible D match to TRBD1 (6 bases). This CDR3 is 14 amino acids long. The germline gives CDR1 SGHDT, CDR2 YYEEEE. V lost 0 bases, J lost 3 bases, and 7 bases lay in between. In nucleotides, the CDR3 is TGTGCCAGCAGCTTGGACAGGGTCAAAAACATTCAGTACTTC. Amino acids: CASSLDRVKNIQYF.

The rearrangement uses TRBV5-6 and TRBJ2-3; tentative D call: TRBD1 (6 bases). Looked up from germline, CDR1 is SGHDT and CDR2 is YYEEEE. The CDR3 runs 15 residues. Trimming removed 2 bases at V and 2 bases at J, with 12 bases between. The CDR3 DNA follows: TGTGCCAGCAGCTTCGGCAGGGGCGCCACAGATACGCAGTATTTT. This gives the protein CASSFGRGATDTQYF.

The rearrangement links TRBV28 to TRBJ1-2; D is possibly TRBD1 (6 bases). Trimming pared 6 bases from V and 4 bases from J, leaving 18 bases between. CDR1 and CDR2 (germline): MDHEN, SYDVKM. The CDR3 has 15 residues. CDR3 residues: CASSTDGRGAYGYTF. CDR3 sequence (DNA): TGTGCCAGCAGCACCGACGGCAGGGGCGCCTATGGCTACACCTTC.

The CDR3 DNA follows: TGCAGCGTTGCGTCGGCGGCAGAGACCCAGTACTTC. Protein: CSVASAAETQYF. V usage is TRBV29-1 and J usage is TRBJ2-5, with D unclear. The V and J ends lost 4 bases and 4 bases respectively, with 10 bases between them. Germline V gene lookup returns CDR1 SQVTM and CDR2 ANQGSEA. The CDR3 totals 12 residues.

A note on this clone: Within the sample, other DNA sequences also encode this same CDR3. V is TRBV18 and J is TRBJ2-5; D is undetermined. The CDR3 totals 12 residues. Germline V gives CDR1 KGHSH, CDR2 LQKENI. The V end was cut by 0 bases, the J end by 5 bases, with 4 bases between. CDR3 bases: TGTGCCAGCTCACCACCAGGGGAGACCCAGTACTTC. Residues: CASSPPGETQYF. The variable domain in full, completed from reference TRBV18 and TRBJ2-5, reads NAGVMQNPRHLVRRRGQEARLRCSPMKGHSHVYWYRQLPEEGLKFMVYLQKENIIDESGMPKERFSAEFPKEGPSILRIQQVVRGDSAAYFCASSPPGETQYFGPGTRLLVL.

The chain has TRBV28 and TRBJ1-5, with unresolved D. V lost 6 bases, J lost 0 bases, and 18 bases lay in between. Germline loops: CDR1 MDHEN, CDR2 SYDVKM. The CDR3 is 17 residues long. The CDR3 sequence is CASRPTLWRDSNQPQHF. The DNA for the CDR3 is TGTGCCAGCAGGCCGACCCTGTGGAGGGATAGCAATCAGCCCCAGCATTTT.

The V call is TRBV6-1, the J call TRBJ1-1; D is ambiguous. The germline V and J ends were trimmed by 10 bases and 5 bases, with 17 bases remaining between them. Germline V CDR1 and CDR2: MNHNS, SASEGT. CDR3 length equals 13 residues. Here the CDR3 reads CATSSNGLTEAFF. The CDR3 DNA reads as TGTGCCACCTCATCTAACGGGTTGACTGAAGCTTTCTTT.

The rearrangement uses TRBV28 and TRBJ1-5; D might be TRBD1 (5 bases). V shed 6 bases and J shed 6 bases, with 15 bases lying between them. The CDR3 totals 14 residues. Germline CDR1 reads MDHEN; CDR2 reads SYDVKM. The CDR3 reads CASSAVVGLQPQHF. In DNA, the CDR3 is TGTGCCAGCAGCGCCGTTGTGGGACTTCAGCCCCAGCATTTT. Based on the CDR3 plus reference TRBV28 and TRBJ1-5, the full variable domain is DVKVTQSSRYLVKRTGEKVFLECVQDMDHENMFWYRQDPGLGLRLIYFSYDVKMKEKGDIPEGYSVSREKKERFSLILESASTNQTSMYLCASSAVVGLQPQHFGDGTRLSIL.